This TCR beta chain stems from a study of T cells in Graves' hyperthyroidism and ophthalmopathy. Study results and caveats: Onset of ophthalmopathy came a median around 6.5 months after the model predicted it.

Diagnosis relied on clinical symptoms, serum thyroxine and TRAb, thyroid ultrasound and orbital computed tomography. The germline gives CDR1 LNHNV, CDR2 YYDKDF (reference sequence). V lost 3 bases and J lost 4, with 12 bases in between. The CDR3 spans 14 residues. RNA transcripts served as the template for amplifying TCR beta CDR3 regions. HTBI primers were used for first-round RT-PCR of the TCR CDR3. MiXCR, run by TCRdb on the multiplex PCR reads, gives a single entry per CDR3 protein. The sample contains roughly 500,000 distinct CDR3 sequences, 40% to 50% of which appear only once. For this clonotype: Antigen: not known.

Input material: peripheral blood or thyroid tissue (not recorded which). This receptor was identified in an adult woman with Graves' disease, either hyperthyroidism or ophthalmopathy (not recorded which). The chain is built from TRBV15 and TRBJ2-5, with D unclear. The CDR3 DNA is TGTGCCACCAGCAGCGTGGGCGGACGAGAGACCCAGTACTTC. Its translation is CATSSVGGRETQYF.